This passage covers 13 T cell receptor beta chains from one sample sequenced in a study of technical replicates of blood from a few donors. Data came from immunoSEQ multiplex PCR; TCRdb stores just in-frame clones and leaves some out. The sample shows about 63,000 clones, more than 85% of them seen only once. Source material: PBMCs. The receptors were gathered from a human donor in good health. Some clones in this sample may be carry-over from other donors' samples.

This clone was detected a few times. This chain joins TRBV5-6 and TRBJ1-2; D is uncertain. The V gene lost 2 bases and the J gene lost 6 bases, with 14 bases spanning the gap. Germline CDR1 SGHDT, CDR2 YYEEEE. CDR3 length: 14 residues. The CDR3 protein is CASSLPGGIDGYTF. CDR3 in DNA: TGTGCCAGCAGCTTACCGGGAGGGATAGATGGCTACACCTTC.

The gene calls are TRBV4-3 and TRBJ1-4; 9 bases align to TRBD1. J gave up 8 bases and V 1 base, and 5 bases lay outside the gene matches. Germline-derived CDR1 and CDR2 are LGHNA and YSLEER. This CDR3 has 15 residues. The CDR3 DNA reads TGCGCCAGCAGCCAAGGTCCCGGGACAGGGGAAAAACTGTTTTTT. Its translation: CASSQGPGTGEKLFF.

The chain joins TRBV5-1 to TRBJ2-5; D is perhaps TRBD1 (5 bases). Looked up from germline, CDR1 is SGHRS and CDR2 is YFSETQ. The CDR3 is 15 amino acids. V was trimmed by 2 bases and J by 2 bases, leaving 13 bases between them. The CDR3 DNA sequence: TGCGCCAGCAGCTTTCAAGGGGCGGAGCAAGAGACCCAGTACTTC. Translated: CASSFQGAEQETQYF.

This rearrangement joins TRBV5-1 to TRBJ1-3; TRBD1 matches at 7 bases. V shed 4 bases and J 1 base; nucleotides not matched to a gene: 14. CDR1 is SGHRS, CDR2 YFSETQ, per germline. The CDR3 is 18 amino acids. DNA of the CDR3: TGCGCCAGCAGCCGGACGGGACAGATTACAACGTCTGGAAACACCATATATTTT. Its protein product is CASSRTGQITTSGNTIYF.

V and J are TRBV4-3 and TRBJ2-3, with no clear D. CDR1 is LGHNA and CDR2 is YSLEER in the germline V gene. Trimming cost V 1 base and J 2 bases, with 16 bases left between them. This CDR3 is built from 17 residues. CDR3 loop: CASSQGIIRDITDTQYF. The CDR3 nucleotides read TGCGCCAGCAGCCAAGGCATAATCCGAGACATCACAGATACGCAGTATTTT.

This clone was picked up a small number of times. This chain connects TRBV7-6 to TRBJ1-3; perhaps TRBD1 as D (5 bases). V lost 5 bases and J 7 bases, leaving 15 bases between the germline ends. This CDR3 region has 14 residues. Germline V gene lookup returns CDR1 SGHVS and CDR2 FNYEAQ. CDR3: CASSPGPGINTIYF. The CDR3 nucleotides are TGTGCCAGCAGCCCAGGGCCAGGGATTAACACCATATATTTT. The full variable domain, rest sourced from reference TRBV7-6 and TRBJ1-3, is GAGVSQSPRYKVTKRGQDVALRCDPISGHVSLYWYRQALGQGPEFLTYFNYEAQQDKSGLPNDRFSAERPEGSISTLTIQRTEQRDSAMYRCASSPGPGINTIYFGEGSWLTVV.

The chain links TRBV10-3 to TRBJ2-7, with 9 nucleotides matching TRBD2. The CDR3 is 13 amino acids. Looked up from germline, CDR1 is ENHRY and CDR2 is SYGVKD. V lost 6 bases to trimming and J lost 4 bases; unmatched junction nucleotides: 4. Here the CDR3 reads CAIRISGSYEQYF. The CDR3 DNA reads as TGTGCCATCAGGATTAGCGGGAGTTACGAGCAGTACTTC.

V usage is TRBV29-1 and J usage is TRBJ2-7; D is possibly TRBD2 (5 bases). Germline V gene lookup returns CDR1 SQVTM and CDR2 ANQGSEA. This CDR3 is 13 amino acids long. Trimming took off 1 base at V and 5 bases at J, with 12 bases between the two ends. The CDR3 DNA sequence: TGCAGCGTTGAAGGGGTCCTGCGGGACGAGCAGTACTTC. This encodes CSVEGVLRDEQYF.

The rearrangement uses TRBV16 and TRBJ2-4; TRBD2 is a possible D gene (5 bases). The V gene lost 0 bases and the J gene lost 4 bases, with 16 bases spanning the gap. The CDR3 is 17 amino acids. From germline, CDR1 is KGHSY and CDR2 FQNENV. CDR3: CASSQSSVRDKKNIQYF. Written as DNA, the CDR3 is TGTGCCAGCAGCCAATCTTCGGTACGGGATAAGAAAAACATTCAGTACTTC.

This sequence joins TRBV7-9 and TRBJ2-7, with TRBD1 identical over 11 bases. This CDR3 is 14 amino acids long. Losses at the gene ends were 5 bases for V and 6 bases for J; bases not matched to a gene: 6. CDR1 and CDR2 (germline): SEHNR, FQNEAQ (reference sequence). In DNA, the CDR3 is TGTGCCAGCAGCCCCGGGACAGGGGGTTCCGAGCAGTACTTC. It specifies CASSPGTGGSEQYF.

CDR3 bases: TGTGCCAGCAGTTACCTGGGGGCCTTGAACACCGGGGAGCTGTTTTTT. As protein: CASSYLGALNTGELFF. The chain links TRBV6-5 to TRBJ2-2, with D possibly being TRBD1 (6 bases). CDR1 and CDR2 from the germline V gene are MNHEY and SVGAGI. V shed 2 bases and J shed 1 base, with 11 bases lying between them. The CDR3 contains 16 residues.

The rearrangement joins TRBV5-1 to TRBJ1-6; 7 bases map to TRBD1. CDR1 and CDR2 from the germline V gene are SGHRS and YFSETQ. Trimming cost V 7 bases and J 4 bases; bases outside gene matches: 11. There are 16 residues in the CDR3. The CDR3 loop is CASSTRDRGYNSPLHF. The CDR3 DNA reads TGCGCCAGCTCGACGCGGGACAGAGGATATAATTCACCCCTCCACTTT.

The chain has TRBV7-2 and TRBJ1-2, with D unclear. The CDR3 extends over 13 amino acids. Germline lookup yields CDR1 SGHTA and CDR2 FQGNSA. V was cut by 5 bases and J by 4 bases, with 11 bases left in between. The CDR3 loop is CASSPPGSYGYTF. The DNA of the CDR3 is TGTGCCAGCAGCCCACCGGGGAGCTATGGCTACACCTTC.